This is a list of T cell receptor beta chains from one sample in a study of early T cells in non-severe SARS-CoV-2 infection. TCRdb itself ran the 5' RACE reads through MiXCR, one entry per CDR3 protein. Here the sample spans roughly 32,000 distinct CDR3 sequences, over 5% being singletons. The sequenced sample was whole blood. These receptors were collected from an adult who was a healthcare worker with PCR-confirmed SARS-CoV-2 infection or an uninfected control (not recorded which). CDR3s include the opening cysteine and the closing phenylalanine or tryptophan. Fields, in order: V gene, clone size, CDR3 protein. Not all rows give a size; the values are once, few, many and, for expanded clones, a class.

v_call: TRBV28; clone_size: few; cdr3_aa: CASSLWGGKTEAFF
v_call: TRBV28; clone_size: many; cdr3_aa: CASSFQLVLDTQYF
v_call: TRBV9; clone_size: few; cdr3_aa: CASSVDLNTIYF
v_call: TRBV7-9; clone_size: NA; cdr3_aa: CASSLGQGFETQYF
v_call: TRBV28; clone_size: NA; cdr3_aa: CASRTAGSTDTQYF
v_call: TRBV19; clone_size: many; cdr3_aa: CASGGQGDYNEQFF
v_call: TRBV7-2; clone_size: many; cdr3_aa: CASSSGLRQRTDTQYF
v_call: TRBV2; clone_size: many; cdr3_aa: CASKFQIQETQYF
v_call: TRBV3-1; clone_size: NA; cdr3_aa: CASSQFPVNTEAFF
v_call: TRBV7-7; clone_size: many; cdr3_aa: CAGGQGYLGWTEAFF
v_call: TRBV4-1; clone_size: many; cdr3_aa: CASSSRGQETQYF
v_call: TRBV2; clone_size: NA; cdr3_aa: CASSTGTGPHDEQFF
v_call: TRBV3-1; clone_size: NA; cdr3_aa: CASSPAPSSYNEQFF
v_call: TRBV12-3/TRBV12-4; clone_size: few; cdr3_aa: CASSDGTGGVGNEKLFF
v_call: TRBV5-4; clone_size: medium-sized; cdr3_aa: CASSLGQEYTGELFF
v_call: TRBV18; clone_size: many; cdr3_aa: CASSLQGQETQYF
v_call: TRBV28; clone_size: many; cdr3_aa: CASREGKYEQYF
v_call: TRBV4-1; clone_size: many; cdr3_aa: CASSHLYSSGQRQETQYF
v_call: TRBV20-1; clone_size: many; cdr3_aa: CSVEAPNLYEQYF
v_call: TRBV12-5; clone_size: NA; cdr3_aa: CASGLEDRGPEAFF
v_call: TRBV28; clone_size: many; cdr3_aa: CASSLIDVRRNSPLHF
v_call: TRBV5-4; clone_size: many; cdr3_aa: CASSLGGSTDTQYF
v_call: TRBV20-1; clone_size: many; cdr3_aa: CSARDRSRGGYNEQFF
v_call: TRBV7-2; clone_size: many; cdr3_aa: CASSLALAGSTDTQYF
v_call: TRBV18; clone_size: few; cdr3_aa: CASSPGAHGYTF
v_call: TRBV5-4; clone_size: few; cdr3_aa: CASSLGIQKLYEQYF
v_call: TRBV28; clone_size: many; cdr3_aa: CASSLGQGFTYEQYF
v_call: TRBV5-6; clone_size: many; cdr3_aa: CASSLFYYEQYF
v_call: TRBV7-9; clone_size: few; cdr3_aa: CASSLTGAREQYF
v_call: TRBV5-1; clone_size: NA; cdr3_aa: CASSLGDRISSYEQYF
v_call: TRBV7-8; clone_size: NA; cdr3_aa: CASSPNRGTDTQYF
v_call: TRBV7-6; clone_size: few; cdr3_aa: CASSLSGRGASSYNEQFF
v_call: TRBV5-1; clone_size: few; cdr3_aa: CASSFRQGSLTGELFF
v_call: TRBV20-1; clone_size: many; cdr3_aa: CSARSGGNNEQFF
v_call: TRBV5-1; clone_size: few; cdr3_aa: CASTAGQGLIPLHF
v_call: TRBV5-1; clone_size: many; cdr3_aa: CASSSTGFGTEAFF
v_call: TRBV7-2; clone_size: many; cdr3_aa: CASSRLRGALDTQYF
v_call: TRBV19; clone_size: NA; cdr3_aa: CASSIRDSGANVLTF
v_call: TRBV28; clone_size: NA; cdr3_aa: CASVDRLNSPLHF
v_call: TRBV9; clone_size: many; cdr3_aa: CASSYGHLNSPLHF
v_call: TRBV9; clone_size: many; cdr3_aa: CASSGRTGGNNEQFF
v_call: TRBV7-9; clone_size: NA; cdr3_aa: CASRRDSRNGRFFF
v_call: TRBV5-5; clone_size: few; cdr3_aa: CASSLGHLQETQYF
v_call: TRBV6-1; clone_size: many; cdr3_aa: CASSPGQGAHEQYF
v_call: TRBV20-1; clone_size: many; cdr3_aa: CSARDRVSTYSNQPQHF
v_call: TRBV12-5; clone_size: few; cdr3_aa: CASGRNQETQYF
v_call: TRBV18; clone_size: few; cdr3_aa: CASSPPTRYGYTF
v_call: TRBV7-3; clone_size: few; cdr3_aa: CASSTGGSDTQYF
v_call: TRBV6-2/TRBV6-3; clone_size: many; cdr3_aa: CASTRDSQARNGYTF
v_call: TRBV10-2; clone_size: NA; cdr3_aa: CASSELAGGNYNSPLHF
v_call: TRBV7-8; clone_size: many; cdr3_aa: CASSLAGDEAFF
v_call: TRBV4-1; clone_size: medium-sized; cdr3_aa: CASSQGQSDSYEQYF
v_call: TRBV12-3/TRBV12-4; clone_size: many; cdr3_aa: CASTFQGANTGELFF
v_call: TRBV12-3/TRBV12-4; clone_size: many; cdr3_aa: CASTLTDRVYEQYF
v_call: TRBV6-5; clone_size: many; cdr3_aa: CASSWGLLRGEQFF
v_call: TRBV30; clone_size: medium-sized; cdr3_aa: CAWIKGRYEQYF
v_call: TRBV3-1; clone_size: NA; cdr3_aa: CASSQVSGNEQYF
v_call: TRBV30; clone_size: many; cdr3_aa: CAWKAPGVSVRTEAFF